The rows below give T cell receptor beta chains drawn from one sample of a study of blood T cell repertoires in COVID-19. Data came from immunoSEQ multiplex PCR; TCRdb stores just in-frame clones and leaves some out. The sample includes around 270,000 clones, over 75% of them seen just once. The sample taken for sequencing was PBMCs or T cells enriched from blood (not recorded which). The receptors were sampled from a woman between 25 and 40 years old who had recovered from COVID-19. Each CDR3 is given with its conserved first and last residue. The D gene is left open where the match is weak. For some rows the clone size is stated as once, few or many, or as a class when expanded; others skip it.

V gene	J gene	clone size	D gene	CDR3 DNA	CDR3 protein
TRBV3-1/TRBV3-2	TRBJ2-1	many	TRBD1	TGTGCCAGCAGCCATACCCCGCAGGGGGATGACGAGCAGTTCTTC	CASSHTPQGDDEQFF
TRBV30	TRBJ1-3	.	.	TGTGCCTGGAGCGGTACTGGAAACACCATATATTTT	CAWSGTGNTIYF
TRBV24-1	TRBJ2-1	.	TRBD1	TGTGCCACCAGTGATTTTGCGCGAGACAGGGGTGAAAATGAGCAGTTCTTC	CATSDFARDRGENEQFF
TRBV18	TRBJ1-4	.	.	TGTGCCAGCTCACGGGGGGTTGATGAAAAACTGTTTTTT	CASSRGVDEKLFF
TRBV18	TRBJ2-1	.	TRBD2	TGTGCCAGCTCACCACCGAGTTGGACTAGCGGAGACAATGAGCAGTTCTTC	CASSPPSWTSGDNEQFF
TRBV19	TRBJ2-7	.	.	TGTGCCAGTTCAGTAGGGGTCGGAACCTACGAGCAGTACTTC	CASSVGVGTYEQYF
TRBV2	TRBJ1-4	.	.	TGTGCCAGCAGTGAGAGGGATTCCACTAGTGAAAAACTGTTTTTT	CASSERDSTSEKLFF
TRBV19	TRBJ1-2	.	TRBD1	TGTGCCAGTAGTACCCTGACAGGGTATGGCTACACCTTC	CASSTLTGYGYTF
TRBV5-5	TRBJ2-3	.	.	TGTGCCAGCAGCAGTGCTAAAGGGGCAGATACGCAGTATTTT	CASSSAKGADTQYF
TRBV12-5	TRBJ2-1	.	.	TGTGCTAGTGGTTTGCTTCTCTCTAGCTCGGGCGGGGCCTACAATGAGCAGTTCTTC	CASGLLLSSSGGAYNEQFF
TRBV19	TRBJ1-1	.	.	TGTGCCAGTACCCCCAGCGTCGGGGGGACTGAAGCTTTCTTT	CASTPSVGGTEAFF
TRBV10-3	TRBJ2-1	.	TRBD2	TGTGCCATCAGAGCGGGAGTAGATGAGCAGTTCTTC	CAIRAGVDEQFF
TRBV4-1	TRBJ2-7	.	.	TGCGCCAGCAGCCAAGGGAGTGGAGGCTACGAGCAGTACTTC	CASSQGSGGYEQYF
TRBV5-1	TRBJ1-1	.	.	TGCGCCAGCAGCCTTTCGGGACATACTATGAACACTGAAGCTTTCTTT	CASSLSGHTMNTEAFF
TRBV29-1	TRBJ1-2	.	TRBD1	TGCAGCGTTGGATCCACAGGGGATGGCTACACCTTC	CSVGSTGDGYTF
TRBV27	TRBJ1-5	.	.	TGTGCCAGCAGTTTAATCGGTCGGGGGAGTGGTAGCAATCAGCCCCAGCATTTT	CASSLIGRGSGSNQPQHF
TRBV3-1/TRBV3-2	TRBJ2-7	.	.	TGTGCCAACAGCTCGACTAAACCCAACGAGCAGTACTTC	CANSSTKPNEQYF
TRBV7-8	TRBJ1-2	once	TRBD1	TGTGCCAGCAGCCCCGGGACAGGGGGGGATGGCTACACCTTC	CASSPGTGGDGYTF
TRBV5-1	TRBJ1-2	.	TRBD1	TGCGCCAGCACTTCCGCCCCGGGACAGGGGGCAAGGACCTTC	CASTSAPGQGARTF
TRBV6-2/TRBV6-3	TRBJ2-6	once	TRBD1	TGTGCCAGCAGTTACTTTAACCGGGACAGGGCGTACTCTGGGGCCAACGTCCTGACTTTC	CASSYFNRDRAYSGANVLTF
TRBV15	TRBJ2-7	.	.	TGTGCCACCAGCCTGATAGGAGGGGGCGCCTACGAGCAGTACTTC	CATSLIGGGAYEQYF
TRBV28	TRBJ2-7	.	TRBD1	TGTGCCAGCAGTTTACAGGGGGCGGGAGAGCAGTACTTC	CASSLQGAGEQYF
TRBV7-6	TRBJ2-3	.	TRBD2	TGTGCCAGCAGCTTAGACCCCCGGGAGGGAGATACGCAGTATTTT	CASSLDPREGDTQYF
TRBV15	TRBJ2-7	.	TRBD1	TGTGCCACCAGCAGAGAAAGGGGACAGGGACCTTACGAGCAGTACTTC	CATSRERGQGPYEQYF
TRBV29-1	TRBJ2-7	.	TRBD2	TGCAGCGCAATAGCGGGAGTGGCCTACGAGCAGTACTTC	CSAIAGVAYEQYF
TRBV4-1	TRBJ2-5	.	TRBD2	TGCGCCAGCAGCCAAAGGGTAGCGGGAATGTCGGAGACCCAGTACTTC	CASSQRVAGMSETQYF
TRBV5-1	TRBJ1-1	.	.	TGCGCCAGCAGCTCGGTCCGGGACACTGAAGCTTTCTTT	CASSSVRDTEAFF
TRBV4-1	TRBJ2-2	.	.	TGCGCCAGCAGCCTCCGGGGTGGCAGGGAGCTGTTTTTT	CASSLRGGRELFF
TRBV10-2	TRBJ2-2	once	TRBD1	TGCGCCAGCAGTGACTACCAGGGGGCCGGGGAGCTGTTTTTT	CASSDYQGAGELFF
TRBV10-3	TRBJ1-4	.	TRBD1	TGTGCCATCAGTGAAATGTTCGTCAGGGGGGACCTTAATGAAAAACTGTTTTTT	CAISEMFVRGDLNEKLFF
TRBV30	TRBJ2-7	.	.	TGTGCCTGGAGTGGAGACAGATCCTACGAGCAGTACTTC	CAWSGDRSYEQYF
TRBV2	TRBJ2-4	.	.	TGTGCCAGCAGTCATTCACAGGGAGAGTTTGGAAACATTCAGTACTTC	CASSHSQGEFGNIQYF
TRBV5-1	TRBJ1-4	.	.	TGCGCCAGCAGCGGACAGCTGGGGGAAAAACTGTTTTTT	CASSGQLGEKLFF
TRBV29-1	TRBJ1-2	.	.	TGCAGCGTCACCGACACCGCGAACTATGGCTACACCTTC	CSVTDTANYGYTF
TRBV7-2	TRBJ2-7	few	.	TGTGCCAGCAGCGAAAGGGGGGGCACCAACGAGCAGTACTTC	CASSERGGTNEQYF
TRBV2	TRBJ1-2	few	.	TGTGCCAGCAGCGGGGGTCCGTATGGCTACACCTTC	CASSGGPYGYTF
TRBV19	TRBJ1-2	.	TRBD1	TGTGCCAGTAGTTCTCCGGGACAGGGGGACTATGGCTACACCTTC	CASSSPGQGDYGYTF
TRBV18	TRBJ1-1	once	.	TGTGCCAGCTCACTGGACTGGAACACTGAAGCTTTCTTT	CASSLDWNTEAFF
TRBV6-1	TRBJ1-3	.	.	TGTGCCAGCAGTGAAATATCGGTCTCTGGAAACACCATATATTTT	CASSEISVSGNTIYF
TRBV6-5	TRBJ1-5	.	TRBD1	TGTGCCAGCAGCACCGGGACAGTCCGTGGTATCCAGCATTTT	CASSTGTVRGIQHF
TRBV29-1	TRBJ2-1	.	TRBD2	TGCAGCGCCCTAGCGGGGATTAACAATGAGCAGTTCTTC	CSALAGINNEQFF
TRBV7-9	TRBJ2-7	.	TRBD1	TGTGCCAGCAGCCTACCGGGACAGGGACCCTACGAGCAGTACTTC	CASSLPGQGPYEQYF
TRBV5-1	TRBJ2-1	.	TRBD2	TGCGCCAGCAGCTTAGCGGGGTGGGGGAATGAGCAGTTCTTC	CASSLAGWGNEQFF
TRBV10-2	TRBJ1-1	few	.	TGCGCCAGCACACTTCGTGCGGGGGGGACTGAAGCTTTCTTT	CASTLRAGGTEAFF
TRBV7-9	TRBJ1-6	.	.	TGTGCCAGCAGCCGCACAGGCAATTCACCCCTCCACTTT	CASSRTGNSPLHF
TRBV28	TRBJ1-1	.	.	TGTGCCAGCAGTGTGACAGACTCGAACACTGAAGCTTTCTTT	CASSVTDSNTEAFF
TRBV19	TRBJ1-5	.	.	TGTGCCAGTAGTTTACAACGCAATCAGCCCCAGCATTTT	CASSLQRNQPQHF
TRBV3-1/TRBV3-2	TRBJ2-1	.	TRBD1	TGTGCCAGCAGCCCGCCGGGACAGGCGGTAGGGCGTGGGAAGTTCTTC	CASSPPGQAVGRGKFF
TRBV4-1	TRBJ1-1	.	TRBD1	TGCGCCAGCAGCCCGACAGGGTTCACTGAAGCTTTCTTT	CASSPTGFTEAFF
TRBV19	TRBJ1-5	.	TRBD1	TGTGCCAGTAGTATATCGACAGGGGGCGGCAATCAGCCCCAGCATTTT	CASSISTGGGNQPQHF
TRBV28	TRBJ1-3	.	.	TGTGCCAGCAGTTCGAGTGTCTCTGGAAACACCATATATTTT	CASSSSVSGNTIYF
TRBV28	TRBJ1-2	.	.	TGTGCCAGCAGTGGGTTAGGCGGCAGCTATCACCCTAACTATGGCTACACCTTC	CASSGLGGSYHPNYGYTF
TRBV28	TRBJ2-3	.	TRBD1	TGTGCCAGCATTGGGGGACAGACCACAGATACGCAGTATTTT	CASIGGQTTDTQYF